The rows below give T cell receptor beta chains drawn from one sample of a study of blood T cell repertoires in COVID-19. Profiled with immunoSEQ multiplex PCR; TCRdb holds only in-frame clones, not every one. This table holds 300,000 or so clones, roughly 86% found once. The sequencing sample was made of peripheral blood. Every receptor here comes from a woman aged 50 to 65 with acute or convalescent COVID-19. Both conserved end residues are trimmed from each CDR3. The D gene is left open where the match is weak. Clone size appears in some rows only: once, few, many, or a class for an expanded clone.

J: TRBJ2-7; D: TRBD1; V: TRBV6-5; size: -; CDR3: ASRRTRTGAYEQY
J: TRBJ1-5; D: -; V: TRBV6-6; size: -; CDR3: ASSYGWGGGNQPQH
J: TRBJ2-5; D: -; V: TRBV28; size: -; CDR3: ASSFVRVFSETQY
J: TRBJ2-7; D: TRBD2; V: TRBV29-1; size: -; CDR3: SVGLAGLYEQY
J: TRBJ1-2; D: -; V: TRBV27; size: -; CDR3: ASSLWGQPYGYT
J: TRBJ2-1; D: -; V: TRBV7-2; size: -; CDR3: ASSFLDKPTDNEQF
J: TRBJ2-1; D: -; V: TRBV2; size: -; CDR3: ASSEVREQF
J: TRBJ1-3; D: -; V: TRBV9; size: -; CDR3: ASSVAPGNTIY
J: TRBJ1-1; D: -; V: TRBV19; size: -; CDR3: ASSIGPGNTEAF
J: TRBJ2-7; D: -; V: TRBV6-5; size: once; CDR3: ALRQGSSYEQY
J: TRBJ1-2; D: TRBD1; V: TRBV5-1; size: -; CDR3: ASSLAGTGNYGYT
J: TRBJ1-1; D: -; V: TRBV4-1; size: -; CDR3: ASSQDKMNTEAF
J: TRBJ1-1; D: -; V: TRBV7-3; size: -; CDR3: ASSGAPNTEAF
J: TRBJ2-7; D: -; V: TRBV5-1; size: -; CDR3: ASSPTVVSYEQY
J: TRBJ1-1; D: -; V: TRBV2; size: -; CDR3: ASRHRQANTEAF
J: TRBJ1-1; D: TRBD1; V: TRBV11-2; size: once; CDR3: ASSSYLGQGRIRDTEAF
J: TRBJ2-7; D: TRBD2; V: TRBV7-9; size: -; CDR3: ASNPSGGDYEQY
J: TRBJ1-3; D: TRBD1; V: TRBV2; size: -; CDR3: ASSGRRDRGSDLLNTIY
J: TRBJ1-5; D: -; V: TRBV18; size: -; CDR3: ASSPFSTDDGNQPQH
J: TRBJ1-3; D: -; V: TRBV19; size: -; CDR3: ASSRAGNTIY
J: TRBJ1-2; D: TRBD1; V: TRBV7-2; size: -; CDR3: ASSAAGQAIYGYT
J: TRBJ1-3; D: -; V: TRBV7-2; size: -; CDR3: ASSPRGPSGNTIY
J: TRBJ2-5; D: TRBD2; V: TRBV3-1/TRBV3-2; size: few; CDR3: ASSQGAGVGETQY
J: TRBJ2-7; D: TRBD1; V: TRBV15; size: -; CDR3: ATSARDRNSYERY
J: TRBJ1-1; D: TRBD1; V: TRBV6-2/TRBV6-3; size: few; CDR3: ASSYDRVRAF
J: TRBJ2-7; D: TRBD1; V: TRBV28; size: -; CDR3: ASYPGQGSEQY
J: TRBJ2-3; D: -; V: TRBV21-1; size: -; CDR3: ASSRNRTDTQY
J: TRBJ2-6; D: -; V: TRBV27; size: -; CDR3: ASSPLISSGANVLT
J: TRBJ2-7; D: TRBD2; V: TRBV4-2; size: -; CDR3: ASSQGNGLAGGNEQY
J: TRBJ1-1; D: TRBD1; V: TRBV18; size: few; CDR3: ASSQGARTEAF
J: TRBJ2-3; D: -; V: TRBV2; size: -; CDR3: ASSEARRAQY
J: TRBJ2-2; D: -; V: TRBV7-9; size: once; CDR3: ASSLIRVNTGELF
J: TRBJ2-7; D: -; V: TRBV5-4; size: few; CDR3: ASSLRSTNYEQY
J: TRBJ2-7; D: TRBD1; V: TRBV3-1/TRBV3-2; size: -; CDR3: ASSLRDRAYEQY
J: TRBJ2-3; D: TRBD2; V: TRBV15; size: few; CDR3: ATSRSGRTDTQY